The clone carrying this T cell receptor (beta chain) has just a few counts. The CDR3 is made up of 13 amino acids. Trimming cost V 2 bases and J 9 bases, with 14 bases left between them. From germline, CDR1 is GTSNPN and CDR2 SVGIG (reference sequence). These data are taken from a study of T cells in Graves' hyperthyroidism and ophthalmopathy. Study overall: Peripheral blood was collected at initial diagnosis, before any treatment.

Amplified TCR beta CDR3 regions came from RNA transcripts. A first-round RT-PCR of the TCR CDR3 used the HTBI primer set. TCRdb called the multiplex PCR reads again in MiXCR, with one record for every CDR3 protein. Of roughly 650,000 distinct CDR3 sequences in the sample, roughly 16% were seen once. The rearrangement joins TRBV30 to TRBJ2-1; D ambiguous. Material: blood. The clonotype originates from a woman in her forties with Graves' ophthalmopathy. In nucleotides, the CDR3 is TGTGCCTGGAGTATCAGGAGTAACGGTGAGCAGTTCTTC. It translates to CAWSIRSNGEQFF.